This T cell receptor (beta chain) comes out of a study of T-cell reconstitution after alpha-beta-depleted transplantation in children. Findings and limits, study-wide: T cells produced anew were the main source of T-cell counts and diversity one year after transplant.

The germline V and J ends were trimmed by 4 bases and 2 bases, with 6 bases remaining between them. Germline-derived CDR1 and CDR2 are DFQATT and SNEGSKA (reference sequence). The CDR3 runs to 12 residues. This clonotype has a count of ten or more. Its antigen is still unknown. This sample's TCRbeta library carried unique molecular identifier barcodes. Each CDR3 protein is one row after TCRdb ran MiXCR on the PCR reads. The sample records about 170,000 distinct CDR3 sequences, around 10% being singletons. The source of this sequence is a boy aged 2 to 10 with acute myeloid leukemia, due to receive a stem cell transplant. The source was PBMCs, collected before TCRalphabeta/CD19-depleted stem cell transplant. V gene TRBV20-1 combines with J gene TRBJ1-5, with D perhaps TRBD1 (5 bases). The CDR3 spells CSATGRNQPQHF. The CDR3 DNA follows: TGCAGTGCTACAGGGCGCAATCAGCCCCAGCATTTT.